This note documents a single T cell receptor beta chain sequence. The sample comes from a study of blood T cell repertoires in COVID-19. The CDR3 runs to 13 residues. Germline lookup yields CDR1 MNHEY and CDR2 SMNVEV (reference sequence). The junction had 7 bases not matched to a gene; V was cut back by 5 bases and J by 10 bases. The table came from immunoSEQ multiplex PCR; TCRdb's copy has only in-frame clones and leaves some out. This table holds 80,000 to 100,000 clones, around 82% found once. The TCR originated in a man between 65 and 80 years old with active or convalescent COVID-19. V and J are TRBV27 and TRBJ2-1, with 8 nucleotides matching TRBD2. The source material was peripheral blood. The CDR3 DNA reads as TGTGCCAGCAGTGGGCCCGGGAGGGGAGAGCAGTTCTTC. Translating it yields CASSGPGRGEQFF.